This T cell receptor beta chain comes out of a study of radiation and T cells in renal cell carcinoma. Germline CDR1 reads SGHNT; CDR2 reads YYREEE (reference sequence). This CDR3 is built from 13 residues. V lost 4 bases to trimming and J lost 3 bases, with 8 bases between them. Time point here: baseline pretreatment blood. The sample's treatment: 15 Gy SBRT to primary tumor, nephrectomy 4 weeks later. Serial blood draws occurred at baseline and 2 and 4 weeks post-SBRT. The tumor was a clear cell renal cell carcinoma. The assay was immunoSEQ multiplex PCR, and TCRdb's table has in-frame clones only and misses some. The sample consists of about 130,000 clones, around 80% of them appearing once.

The genes are TRBV5-4 and TRBJ2-1, with D possibly TRBD2 on 5 matching bases. This TCR was sampled from a woman in her sixties or seventies with renal cell carcinoma. The sample was blood, taken from a patient whose treatment included radiotherapy and nephrectomy. The CDR3 spells CASSPGNYNEQFF. For the CDR3, the DNA is TGTGCCAGCAGCCCCGGGAACTACAATGAGCAGTTCTTC.